This passage covers 21 T cell receptor beta chains from one sample sequenced in a study of blood T cell repertoires in COVID-19. The method was immunoSEQ multiplex PCR; TCRdb's version includes in-frame clones alone and lacks a portion of them. The sample shows 150,000 to 200,000 clones, more than 75% of them seen only once. Sequences were obtained from PBMCs or T cells enriched from blood (not recorded which). The receptors originated from a human donor with acute COVID-19. The donor label of this sample is uncertain.

The V gene is TRBV6-5, the J gene TRBJ1-1; 7 nucleotides line up with TRBD1. The CDR3 has 14 residues. With 6 bases clipped from V and 0 bases from J, the junction kept 4 bases outside the gene matches. Germline V gives CDR1 MNHEY, CDR2 SVGAGI. Here the CDR3 DNA reads TGTGCCAGCAGGTCACAGGGGATGAACACTGAAGCTTTCTTT. Translating gives CASRSQGMNTEAFF.

V usage is TRBV9 and J usage is TRBJ1-4; a possible D gene is TRBD1 (6 bases). V lost 4 bases, J lost 0 bases, and 10 bases lay in between. The CDR3 sequence is 15 residues long. Germline CDR1 and CDR2: SGDLS and YYNGEE. The chain's CDR3 is CASSRRGTTNEKLFF. The CDR3 DNA sequence: TGTGCCAGCAGCCGCAGGGGAACAACTAATGAAAAACTGTTTTTT.

The chain links TRBV29-1 to TRBJ1-2; no definite D call. The CDR3 has 11 amino acids. Germline V gene lookup returns CDR1 SQVTM and CDR2 ANQGSEA. Between the trimmed V and J ends, which lost 3 bases and 3 bases, there was a span of 5 bases. The CDR3 here is CSVEADYGYTF. The CDR3 region has the DNA TGCAGCGTTGAGGCAGACTATGGCTACACCTTC.

The rearrangement joins TRBV29-1 to TRBJ1-2, with D possibly TRBD1 on 5 matching bases. The CDR3 has 15 amino acids. V was shortened by 7 bases and J by 2 bases, with 20 bases between the two germline ends. In germline, CDR1 is SQVTM, CDR2 ANQGSEA. CDR3 sequence (DNA): TGCAGCGCCCTTAGCGGGCAGGGCGTAAACTATGGCTACACCTTC. This translates into CSALSGQGVNYGYTF.

The CDR3 DNA sequence: TGCGCCAGCAGCCATAGTTTAACAGGGAATTCACCCCTCCACTTT. It codes for CASSHSLTGNSPLHF. The V gene is TRBV4-1, the J gene TRBJ1-6; D is perhaps TRBD1 (6 bases). The germline V and J ends were trimmed by 3 bases and 7 bases, with 13 bases remaining between them. There are 15 residues in the CDR3. Germline CDR1 is MGHRA and CDR2 is YSYEKL.

The V gene is TRBV4-1, the J gene TRBJ1-2, with no clear D. With 2 bases removed from V and 10 bases from J, the gap between germline ends came to 14 bases. This CDR3 has 13 amino acids. In germline, CDR1 is MGHRA, CDR2 YSYEKL. The CDR3: CASSQSSLSDYTF. In DNA form, the CDR3 reads TGCGCCAGCAGCCAATCATCTCTATCTGACTACACCTTC.

V and J are TRBV25-1 and TRBJ2-3; D call uncertain. The germline CDR1 and CDR2 sequences are MGHDK and SYGVNS. The CDR3 has 16 amino acids. The V end was cut by 1 base, the J end by 0 bases, with 11 bases between. The CDR3 DNA reads TGTGCCAGCAGTGAATTATTTGCGGCTAGCACAGATACGCAGTATTTT. Translated: CASSELFAASTDTQYF.

This chain connects TRBV10-3 to TRBJ2-1; 12 bases are a match to TRBD1. Trimming cost V 4 bases and J 6 bases; bases outside gene matches: 1. Germline CDR1 reads ENHRY; CDR2 reads SYGVKD. The CDR3 extends over 14 amino acids. The CDR3 protein is CAISGGQGANEQFF. CDR3 nucleotides: TGTGCCATCAGTGGGGGACAGGGGGCCAATGAGCAGTTCTTC.

This clone was picked up a small number of times. This chain uses TRBV18 with TRBJ1-4, with D possibly TRBD1 on 5 matching bases. This CDR3 contains 14 residues. The V gene's germline CDR1 is KGHSH and CDR2 LQKENI. Trimming removed 2 bases at V and 7 bases at J, with 11 bases between. CDR3 sequence reads: CASSPRGIVEKLFF. The CDR3, as DNA: TGTGCCAGCTCACCAAGGGGTATAGTTGAAAAACTGTTTTTT.

V is TRBV30 and J is TRBJ2-3; D is possibly TRBD1 (5 bases). The CDR3 is made up of 13 amino acids. Germline CDR1 GTSNPN, CDR2 SVGIG (reference sequence). V was pared by 3 bases and J by 0 bases, with 7 bases between. CDR3 loop: CAWSRQSTDTQYF. For the CDR3, the DNA is TGTGCCTGGAGCCGACAGAGCACAGATACGCAGTATTTT.

This clone was recorded only once. The J gene is TRBJ2-1, the V gene TRBV18; the match to TRBD2 covers 8 bases. V dropped 3 bases and J dropped 6; count of bases not matched to a gene: 1. The CDR3 spans 13 residues. The germline V gene has CDR1 KGHSH and CDR2 LQKENI. The CDR3 bases are TGTGCCAGCTCACCCGGACTAGCCAATGAGCAGTTCTTC. It is translated as CASSPGLANEQFF.

This chain connects TRBV7-9 to TRBJ1-2; D gene uncertain. The V and J ends lost 3 bases and 8 bases respectively, with 13 bases between them. The germline V gene encodes CDR1 SEHNR and CDR2 FQNEAQ (reference sequence). The CDR3 spans 13 residues. In DNA form, the CDR3 reads TGTGCCAGCAGCTTTCTGAAGGGAGAGGGCTACACCTTC. It encodes CASSFLKGEGYTF.

The chain combines TRBV7-9 with TRBJ1-2, with 7 bases fitting TRBD1. Germline V gene lookup returns CDR1 SEHNR and CDR2 FQNEAQ (reference sequence). The CDR3 loop spans 13 amino acids. V was clipped by 5 bases and J by 8 bases; unmatched bases: 8. The CDR3 sequence is CASSETGTDGYTF. As DNA, the CDR3 is TGTGCCAGCAGCGAGACAGGGACCGACGGCTACACCTTC.

V gene TRBV6-5 combines with J gene TRBJ1-4; the match to TRBD1 covers 10 bases. The CDR3 is 15 amino acids. V dropped 6 bases and J dropped 7; count of bases not matched to a gene: 8. The germline V gene encodes CDR1 MNHEY and CDR2 SVGAGI. CDR3 coding DNA: TGTGCCAGCAGGGATGGACAGGGGGGGAGTGAAAAACTGTTTTTT. Its protein is CASRDGQGGSEKLFF.

The chain combines TRBV28 with TRBJ2-7; D call uncertain. Trimming took 3 bases from V and 1 from J, leaving 22 bases between them. The CDR3 is made up of 18 amino acids. CDR1 is MDHEN and CDR2 is SYDVKM in the germline V gene. DNA of the CDR3: TGTGCCAGCAGTTTGAGATTGGCGAGGAGAGGAGCGTCCTACGAGCAGTACTTC. As protein: CASSLRLARRGASYEQYF.

This chain uses TRBV20-1 with TRBJ1-1; D is ambiguous. Germline lookup yields CDR1 DFQATT and CDR2 SNEGSKA (reference sequence). This CDR3 is 11 amino acids long. Trimming stripped 5 bases from V and 4 bases from J, with 8 bases between. The CDR3 region is CSAGRGTEAFF. DNA for the CDR3: TGCAGTGCTGGGCGGGGCACTGAAGCTTTCTTT.

This rearrangement joins TRBV6-1 to TRBJ1-1, with D perhaps TRBD1 (6 bases). CDR3 length: 14 residues. The V and J ends lost 2 bases and 3 bases respectively, with 10 bases between them. In germline, CDR1 is MNHNS, CDR2 SASEGT. CDR3: CASSERAGDTEAFF. CDR3 sequence (DNA): TGTGCCAGCAGTGAAAGGGCAGGGGACACTGAAGCTTTCTTT.

A few counts support this clone. The CDR3: CASSLQGKYGYTF. In nucleotides, the CDR3 is TGTGCCAGCAGTTTACAGGGGAAATATGGCTACACCTTC. The chain combines TRBV27 with TRBJ1-2, with D perhaps matching TRBD1 (6 bases). Trimming left V 2 bases short and J 5 bases short, with 9 bases between. The CDR3 covers 13 residues. Germline CDR1 MNHEY, CDR2 SMNVEV (reference sequence).

The J gene is TRBJ1-3, the V gene TRBV6-5, with a weak D call TRBD1 (6 bases). This CDR3 contains 15 residues. The V gene lost 0 bases and the J gene lost 2 bases, with 8 bases spanning the gap. Germline lookup yields CDR1 MNHEY and CDR2 SVGAGI. As DNA, the CDR3 is TGTGCCAGCAGTTACTCGGGGGCGCCTGGAAACACCATATATTTT. As protein: CASSYSGAPGNTIYF.

The chain joins TRBV6-4 to TRBJ2-6, with 8 bases matching TRBD2. Germline V gene sequence: CDR1 MRHNA, CDR2 SNTAGT. This CDR3 contains 19 residues. V lost 3 bases, J lost 0 bases, and 10 bases stayed unmatched. CDR3 in amino acids: CASSDRPGGVASGANVLTF. Written as DNA, the CDR3 is TGTGCCAGCAGTGATCGCCCGGGGGGGGTGGCCTCTGGGGCCAACGTCCTGACTTTC.

In DNA, the CDR3 is TGTGCCAGCAGCAATAGCGGGGGGGGCACAGATACGCAGTATTTT. This gives the protein CASSNSGGGTDTQYF. The chain joins TRBV7-2 to TRBJ2-3; 11 nucleotides line up with TRBD2. Trimming removed 5 bases from V and 1 base from J; junction bases left unmatched: 2. The CDR3 covers 15 residues. Germline V gene data show CDR1 as SGHTA and CDR2 as FQGNSA.